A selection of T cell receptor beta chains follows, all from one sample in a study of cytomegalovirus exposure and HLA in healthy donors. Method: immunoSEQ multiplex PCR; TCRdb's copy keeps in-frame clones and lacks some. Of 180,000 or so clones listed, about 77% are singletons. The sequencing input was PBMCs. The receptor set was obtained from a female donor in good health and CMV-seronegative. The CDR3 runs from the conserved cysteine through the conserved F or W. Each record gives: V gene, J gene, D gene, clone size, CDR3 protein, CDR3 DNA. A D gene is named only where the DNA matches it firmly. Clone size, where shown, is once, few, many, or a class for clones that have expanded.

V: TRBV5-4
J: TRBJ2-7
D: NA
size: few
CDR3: CASSSGAVSYEQYF
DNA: TGTGCCAGCAGCTCTGGGGCGGTTTCCTACGAGCAGTACTTC

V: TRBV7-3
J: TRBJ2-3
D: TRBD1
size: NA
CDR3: CASSLQQGAKDTQYF
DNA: TGTGCCAGCAGCTTACAGCAGGGGGCGAAAGATACGCAGTATTTT

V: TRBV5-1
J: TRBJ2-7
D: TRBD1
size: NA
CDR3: CASSWGTGSYEQYF
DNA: TGCGCCAGCAGCTGGGGGACAGGTTCCTACGAGCAGTACTTC

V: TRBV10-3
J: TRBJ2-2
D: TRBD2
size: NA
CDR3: CAISSSGTSGSYTGELFF
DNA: TGTGCCATCAGTTCATCCGGGACTAGCGGGAGTTACACCGGGGAGCTGTTTTTT

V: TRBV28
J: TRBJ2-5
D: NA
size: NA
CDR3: CASSLRQETQYF
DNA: TGTGCCAGCAGTTTGCGGCAAGAGACCCAGTACTTC

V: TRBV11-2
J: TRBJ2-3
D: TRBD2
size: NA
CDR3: CASSLGSGGEKDTQYF
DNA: TGTGCCAGCAGCTTAGGTAGCGGGGGCGAGAAAGATACGCAGTATTTT

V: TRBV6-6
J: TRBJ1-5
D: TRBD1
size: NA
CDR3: CASDSGTGGEPQHF
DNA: TGTGCCAGCGATAGTGGGACAGGTGGGGAGCCCCAGCATTTT

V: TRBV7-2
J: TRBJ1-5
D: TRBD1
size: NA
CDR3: CASRWDSDQPQHF
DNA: TGTGCCAGCAGGTGGGACAGTGATCAGCCCCAGCATTTT

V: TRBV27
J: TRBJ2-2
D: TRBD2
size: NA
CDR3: CASSFLAGSNTGELFF
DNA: TGTGCCAGCAGTTTTCTAGCGGGGTCAAACACCGGGGAGCTGTTTTTT

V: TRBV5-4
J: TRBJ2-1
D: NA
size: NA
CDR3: CASSLAAVGSYNEQFF
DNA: TGTGCCAGCAGCTTGGCCGCGGTTGGGTCCTACAATGAGCAGTTCTTC

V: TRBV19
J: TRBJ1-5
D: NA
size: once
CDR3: CASRGRVGQPQHF
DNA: TGTGCCAGTAGGGGCAGGGTTGGTCAGCCCCAGCATTTT

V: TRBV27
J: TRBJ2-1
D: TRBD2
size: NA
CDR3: CASRGTSGSYNEQFF
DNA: TGTGCCAGCAGAGGCACTAGCGGGAGCTACAATGAGCAGTTCTTC

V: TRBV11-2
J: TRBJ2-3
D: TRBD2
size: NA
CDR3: CASSLELASDTQYF
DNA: TGTGCCAGCAGCTTAGAACTAGCGTCGGATACGCAGTATTTT

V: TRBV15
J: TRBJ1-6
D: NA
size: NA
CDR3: CATSSPRDSPLHF
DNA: TGTGCCACCAGCAGTCCACGGGATTCACCCCTCCACTTT

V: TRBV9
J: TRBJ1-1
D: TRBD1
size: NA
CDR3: CASSVTGGGTEAFF
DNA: TGTGCCAGCAGCGTGACAGGGGGGGGCACTGAAGCTTTCTTT

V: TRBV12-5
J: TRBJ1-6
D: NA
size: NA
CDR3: CASGSQVYNSPLHF
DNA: TGTGCTAGTGGTTCGCAGGTTTATAATTCACCCCTCCACTTT

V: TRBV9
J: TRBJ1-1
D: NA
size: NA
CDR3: CASSFRRREATEAFF
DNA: TGTGCCAGCAGCTTCCGCCGAAGGGAGGCCACTGAAGCTTTCTTT

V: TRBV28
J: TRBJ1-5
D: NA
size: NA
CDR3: CASSYPSTPFDTYSNQPQHF
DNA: TGTGCCAGCAGTTATCCTTCGACCCCTTTTGACACGTATAGCAATCAGCCCCAGCATTTT

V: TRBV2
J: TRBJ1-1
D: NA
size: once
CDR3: CASSATRNTEAFF
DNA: TGTGCCAGCAGTGCGACACGGAACACTGAAGCTTTCTTT

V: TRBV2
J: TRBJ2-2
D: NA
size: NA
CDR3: CASIHPGLDTGELFF
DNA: TGTGCCAGCATCCACCCAGGGCTGGACACCGGGGAGCTGTTTTTT

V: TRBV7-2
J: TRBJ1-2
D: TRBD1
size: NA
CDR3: CASSTLGGSGGYGYTF
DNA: TGTGCCAGCAGCACGCTAGGGGGGTCAGGGGGCTATGGCTACACCTTC

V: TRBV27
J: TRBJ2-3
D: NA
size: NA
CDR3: CASRMRSLLDTQYF
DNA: TGTGCCAGCAGAATGAGGTCCCTTCTAGATACGCAGTATTTT

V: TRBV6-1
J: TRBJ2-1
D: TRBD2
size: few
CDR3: CASSALAGGYNEQFF
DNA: TGTGCCAGCAGTGCTCTAGCGGGGGGTTACAATGAGCAGTTCTTC

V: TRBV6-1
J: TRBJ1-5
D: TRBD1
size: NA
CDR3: CASSHGQGLNQPQHF
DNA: TGTGCCAGCAGTCACGGACAGGGCCTCAATCAGCCCCAGCATTTT

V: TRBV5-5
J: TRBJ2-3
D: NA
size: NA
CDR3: CASSLPRGSTDTQYF
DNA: TGTGCCAGCAGCTTGCCCCGGGGGAGCACAGATACGCAGTATTTT

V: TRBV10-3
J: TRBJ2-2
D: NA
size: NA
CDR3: CAISESNPRFANTGELFF
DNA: TGTGCCATCAGTGAGTCGAATCCTAGGTTTGCTAACACCGGGGAGCTGTTTTTT

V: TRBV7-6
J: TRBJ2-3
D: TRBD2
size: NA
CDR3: CASSLGLAGADTQYF
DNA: TGTGCCAGCAGCTTGGGACTAGCGGGAGCAGATACGCAGTATTTT

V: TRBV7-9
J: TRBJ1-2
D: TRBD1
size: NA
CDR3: CASSLQGALGYTF
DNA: TGTGCCAGCAGCTTACAGGGGGCCTTAGGCTACACCTTC

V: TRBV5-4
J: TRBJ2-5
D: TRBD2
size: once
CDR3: CASSTLAGRQTQYF
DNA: TGTGCCAGCAGCACCTTAGCGGGGAGACAGACCCAGTACTTC

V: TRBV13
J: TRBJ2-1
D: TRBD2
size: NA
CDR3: CASSHPGTSGGNSYNEQFF
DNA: TGTGCCAGCAGTCATCCCGGGACTAGCGGGGGAAACTCCTACAATGAGCAGTTCTTC

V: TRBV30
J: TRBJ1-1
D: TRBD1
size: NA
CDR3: CAWSVLRQGGTAFF
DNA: TGTGCCTGGAGTGTACTTCGACAGGGGGGTACGGCTTTCTTT

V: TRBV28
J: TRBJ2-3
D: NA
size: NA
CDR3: CASSFIRGGTDTQYF
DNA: TGTGCCAGCAGTTTTATCCGGGGAGGCACAGATACGCAGTATTTT

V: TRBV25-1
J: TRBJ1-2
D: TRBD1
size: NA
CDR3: CASSEWAGGRDYGYTF
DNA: TGTGCCAGCAGTGAATGGGCAGGGGGAAGAGACTATGGCTACACCTTC

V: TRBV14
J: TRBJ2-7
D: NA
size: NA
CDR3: CASSLAGIYDEQYF
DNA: TGTGCCAGCAGCCTAGCAGGGATTTACGACGAGCAGTACTTC